Listed below are T cell receptor beta chains from one sample, sequenced in a study. One entry per CDR3 protein results from TCRdb running MiXCR on the 5' RACE reads. The sample lists fewer than 13,000 distinct CDR3 sequences, roughly 15% occurring once. The sample consisted of Tregs sorted from a lymph node. Source of these receptors: a female donor with breast cancer. The CDR3 runs from the conserved cysteine through the conserved F or W. Fields, in order: D gene, V gene, clone size, J gene, CDR3 DNA, CDR3 protein. D genes are given only for firm matches. Size values are once, few and many counts, or a class for expanded clones, and some rows have none.

D: NA; V: TRBV4-1; size: medium-sized; J: TRBJ1-2; DNA: TGCGCCAGCAGCCAAGTTTTGGCAGAAGGCTACACCTTC; CDR3: CASSQVLAEGYTF
D: NA; V: TRBV5-1; size: NA; J: TRBJ2-1; DNA: TGCGCCAGCAGCCCCCGGTCCCCCAATGGGCAGTGCTTC; CDR3: CASSPRSPNGQCF
D: NA; V: TRBV28; size: many; J: TRBJ2-7; DNA: TGTGCCAGCACCTCGGAAGTCGGCGAGCAGTACTTC; CDR3: CASTSEVGEQYF
D: NA; V: TRBV7-2; size: many; J: TRBJ2-5; DNA: TGTGCCAGCAGCTTATCCGGCAGCGGGGAGACCCAGTACTTC; CDR3: CASSLSGSGETQYF
D: TRBD2; V: TRBV12-5; size: medium-sized; J: TRBJ2-3; DNA: TGTGCTAGTGGTAGCGGGGGGGCCTCAGATACGCAGTATTTT; CDR3: CASGSGGASDTQYF
D: NA; V: TRBV6-6; size: many; J: TRBJ1-1; DNA: TGTGCCAGCAGTACCGGACCGAATCGTGGGGCTTTCTTT; CDR3: CASSTGPNRGAFF
D: TRBD1; V: TRBV2; size: many; J: TRBJ1-6; DNA: TGTGCCAGCAACCTGGGACAGGAAAATTCACCCCTCCACTTT; CDR3: CASNLGQENSPLHF
D: TRBD2; V: TRBV4-1; size: many; J: TRBJ2-3; DNA: TGCGCCAGCAGCACCGTAGCGGGAAAAAGCCCAGATACGCAGTATTTT; CDR3: CASSTVAGKSPDTQYF
D: NA; V: TRBV2; size: NA; J: TRBJ2-5; DNA: TGTGCCAGCAGTACCGGGGATGCGAAGACCCAGTACTTC; CDR3: CASSTGDAKTQYF
D: NA; V: TRBV20-1; size: NA; J: TRBJ2-1; DNA: TGCAGTGCTCTAAGTCGTGGGCAGAGCTCCTACAATGAGCAGTTCTTC; CDR3: CSALSRGQSSYNEQFF
D: NA; V: TRBV11-2; size: many; J: TRBJ1-1; DNA: TGTGCCAGCAGCCTCCTTTGGGGGGGAGGGACTGAAGCTTTCTTT; CDR3: CASSLLWGGGTEAFF
D: TRBD2; V: TRBV3-1; size: NA; J: TRBJ2-2; DNA: TGTGCCAGCAGCCAATGGACCTTAGCGGGACTGAGGGGGGAGCTGTTTTTT; CDR3: CASSQWTLAGLRGELFF
D: NA; V: TRBV6-1; size: medium-sized; J: TRBJ1-2; DNA: TGTGCCAGCAGCCCAACCCGGGCCAACTATGGCTACACCTTC; CDR3: CASSPTRANYGYTF
D: TRBD2; V: TRBV14; size: many; J: TRBJ2-1; DNA: TGTGCCAGCAGCCAGGGGGGGAATGAGCAGTTCTTC; CDR3: CASSQGGNEQFF
D: NA; V: TRBV10-3; size: medium-sized; J: TRBJ1-6; DNA: TGTGCCATCAGTGACAGGGGCGGTTCACCCCTCCACTTT; CDR3: CAISDRGGSPLHF
D: TRBD2; V: TRBV12-3/TRBV12-4; size: NA; J: TRBJ2-5; DNA: TGTGTCAGCAGCACTAGCGGGACCGAGACCCGGTACTTC; CDR3: CVSSTSGTETRYF
D: NA; V: TRBV6-1; size: medium-sized; J: TRBJ2-1; DNA: TGTGCCAGCATCAAAGACGGCGATAGGGACAATGAGCAGTTCTTC; CDR3: CASIKDGDRDNEQFF
D: NA; V: TRBV20-1; size: NA; J: TRBJ2-7; DNA: TGCAGTGCTCGTAGGGCAAGGGGCTACTACGAGCAGTACTTC; CDR3: CSARRARGYYEQYF
D: NA; V: TRBV5-4; size: many; J: TRBJ1-3; DNA: TGTGCCAGCAGCCAACCGACAACCAGCTCTGGAAACACCATATATTTT; CDR3: CASSQPTTSSGNTIYF
D: TRBD1; V: TRBV4-1; size: medium-sized; J: TRBJ1-1; DNA: TGCGCCAGCAGCCAAGTCGGGACAGGCTCGAACACTGAAGCTTTCTTT; CDR3: CASSQVGTGSNTEAFF
D: TRBD1; V: TRBV12-3/TRBV12-4; size: many; J: TRBJ2-7; DNA: TGTGCCAGCAGTCCAGGGACAGGGGGCTACGAGCAGTACTTC; CDR3: CASSPGTGGYEQYF
D: TRBD1; V: TRBV20-1; size: NA; J: TRBJ1-4; DNA: TGCAGTGCTAGAGATGGGACAGCCAGTAATGAAAAACTGTTTTTT; CDR3: CSARDGTASNEKLFF
D: NA; V: TRBV11-2; size: many; J: TRBJ1-4; DNA: TGTGCCAGCAGCTTAGGTCAGGGATCCGCGCGGTATGAAAAACTGTTTTTT; CDR3: CASSLGQGSARYEKLFF